The sequence of this TCR beta chain was determined in a study of OX40 agonist ivuxolimab in advanced cancers. About the full investigation: Ivuxolimab was a fully human IgG2 agonistic monoclonal antibody targeting the costimulatory receptor OX40 (CD134). Intravenous ivuxolimab was administered to patients every 2 weeks at six dose levels: 0.01, 0.1, 0.3, 1.5, 3 and 10 mg/kg. Of the approximately 53 patients in dose escalation, approximately 20 had hepatocellular carcinoma, approximately 15 had melanoma, 9 had renal cell carcinoma and 9 had head and neck cancer. A male proportion of roughly 80% and a mean age of approximately 60 years, ranging from roughly 23 to 90, were recorded for the dose-escalation cohort. Prior anti-PD-1, anti-PD-L1 or anti-CTLA-4 therapy was permitted, and checkpoint inhibitors had been received by roughly two fifths of dose-escalation patients. Partial responses occurred in three dose-escalation patients: two with cutaneous melanoma and one with hepatocellular carcinoma. Peripheral TCRbeta sequencing was intended to test whether TCR sequence diversity was altered and clonal T-cell expansion was caused by ivuxolimab. The paper reports the monotherapy dose-escalation portion (N of about 47 patients) of the phase I ivuxolimab trial.

To sequence the TCRbeta CDR3 region, genomic DNA was isolated from the sorted cells. The immunoSEQ Assay was used for sequencing of TCRbeta CDR3 regions. Imported from immuneACCESS, the table was reduced by TCRdb to in-frame sequences with V and J called. These copies leave out some clones; in studies compared against another copy, an unresolved V gene accounts for under half, and the cause of the remainder is not known. The sample contains about 81,000 clones, 88% of them found a single time. The top ten clonotypes cover 0.45% to 0.55% of the sample. Remarks on this clone: The clone's antigen remains unknown. Nothing much larger sits one base from this clone, and base qualities are not available.

The paper as a whole reports these results and caveats: Partial responders in the 0.1-3.0 mg/kg groups had among the lowest normalized peripheral clonal expansion, especially among CD8+ T cells. At doses of 0.1 to 3.0 mg/kg, clonal expansion of both CD4+ and CD8+ blood T cells was observed from baseline to week 6. Low levels of normalized T-cell clonal expansion were also shown by some nonresponding patients. After ivuxolimab, more expanded clones were found on average in CD8+ T cells than in CD4+ T cells. The antigen specificity of the peripheral T cells that underwent clonal expansion was not determined.

Patients with autoimmune disease history or receiving systemic immunosuppression were excluded from the trial. Peripheral blood for TCR sequencing was collected from all dose cohorts at baseline, on cycle 4 day 1, and on cycle 7 day 1. The samples were drawn from a first-in-human, open-label, multicenter phase I dose-escalation trial of ivuxolimab. Adults with locally advanced or metastatic melanoma, renal cell, hepatocellular, or head and neck squamous cell carcinoma were enrolled in the trial. CD4+ and CD8+ T cells were sorted separately from peripheral blood before TCR sequencing. This TCR derives from an adult with an advanced solid tumor such as melanoma, head and neck, liver or kidney cancer. This material consisted of CD4+ or CD8+ T cells sorted from blood, taken in a trial of the OX40 agonist ivuxolimab.

CDR3 reads: CASQGVDGYTF. The nucleotide sequence reads as follows: TGTGCGAGCCAGGGGGTCGATGGCTACACCTTC. The rearrangement joined TRBV25-1 to TRBJ1-2, with 7 bases in between that match TRBD1. As encoded in the germline V gene, CDR1 is MGHDK while CDR2 is SYGVNS. There are 11 amino acids in the CDR3, from cysteine to phenylalanine inclusive. This entry keeps only the CDR3 DNA: 33 bases, framed from base 1.